A single sample is the source of the 20 T cell receptor beta chains below, sequenced in a study of blood T cells in healthy people across ages. Combining a sample-barcoded 5' primer with a J-beta primer mix, a second PCR ran for about 7 to 12 cycles. TCRdb reprocessed the 5' RACE reads with MiXCR, giving one entry per CDR3 protein. The data show around 1.1 million distinct CDR3 sequences, roughly two fifths seen once. The sequenced sample was blood. Source of these receptors: a man between 18 and 35 years old in good health.

The rearrangement joins TRBV28 to TRBJ1-6; D might be TRBD1 (6 bases). In germline, CDR1 is MDHEN, CDR2 SYDVKM. There are 15 residues in the CDR3. Trimming pared 7 bases from V and 7 bases from J, leaving 17 bases between. CDR3 protein: CASTPGDRPNSPLHF. The CDR3 region has the DNA TGTGCCAGCACTCCGGGCGACAGGCCGAATTCACCCCTCCACTTT. Variable domain in full (rest from reference TRBV28 and TRBJ1-6): DVKVTQSSRYLVKRTGEKVFLECVQDMDHENMFWYRQDPGLGLRLIYFSYDVKMKEKGDIPEGYSVSREKKERFSLILESASTNQTSMYLCASTPGDRPNSPLHFGNGTRLTVT.

The genes are TRBV10-3 and TRBJ1-5; perhaps TRBD1 as D (5 bases). This CDR3 region has 14 residues. Trimming shortened V by 4 bases and J by 7 bases, and 14 bases separated the two germline ends. CDR1 is ENHRY and CDR2 is SYGVKD in the germline V gene. As DNA, the CDR3 is TGTGCCATCAGTGTCCAGGGTGTAGGGCAGCCCCAGCATTTT. As protein: CAISVQGVGQPQHF.

The V and J genes are TRBV24-1 and TRBJ2-5; unclear D gene. Trimming removed 10 bases at V and 0 bases at J, with 11 bases between. The CDR3 extends over 13 amino acids. Germline V gene data show CDR1 as KGHDR and CDR2 as SFDVKD. The CDR3 DNA reads as TGTGCCACTATGGACGTCAACCAAGAGACCCAGTACTTC. It specifies CATMDVNQETQYF.

The chain is built from TRBV5-1 and TRBJ2-6, with D unclear. CDR3 size: 15 residues. Germline CDR1 is SGHRS and CDR2 is YFSETQ. Between the trimmed V and J ends, which lost 4 bases and 2 bases, there was a span of 10 bases. The CDR3 coding sequence is TGCGCCAGCAGCAGTCGGAACCCTGGGGCCAACGTCCTGACTTTC. Translated: CASSSRNPGANVLTF.

In its sample, this clonotype was seen a few times. A read error may account for a junction end that differs from germline. This chain links TRBV27 with TRBJ2-1; no reliable D call. Germline CDR1 is MNHEY and CDR2 is SMNVEV (reference sequence). The CDR3 sequence is 15 residues long. The CDR3 region is CASSFYVSSDNEQFF. In DNA, the CDR3 is TGTGCCAGCAGTTTTTACGTATCCTCCGACAATGAGCAGTTCTTC.

This CDR3 reads CASSQDSREQYF. The CDR3 region has the DNA TGCGCCAGCAGCCAAGATTCTCGCGAGCAGTACTTC. The chain employs TRBV4-1 and TRBJ2-5; D ambiguous. The DNA end lines up better with TRBJ2-7; the J call may be wrong. CDR1 MGHRA and CDR2 YSYEKL come from the germline V gene. The CDR3 sequence is 12 residues long.

The V gene is TRBV27, the J gene TRBJ2-7; TRBD1 agrees at 7 bases. CDR3 length: 15 residues. V shed 7 bases, J shed 4 bases, and the junction held 13 bases outside the gene matches. The germline V gene encodes CDR1 MNHEY and CDR2 SMNVEV (reference sequence). The CDR3 reads CASNPKTGNPYEQYF. The CDR3 DNA is TGTGCCAGCAACCCGAAGACAGGGAATCCGTACGAGCAGTACTTC.

There are many counts of this clonotype. The rearrangement joins TRBV7-2 to TRBJ2-3, with D uncertain. V was shortened by 5 bases and J by 1 base, with 10 bases between the two germline ends. The CDR3 sequence is 14 residues long. Germline assignment: CDR1 SGHTA and CDR2 FQGNSA. CDR3 nucleotide sequence: TGTGCCAGCAGCCGCCCCCCCGGCACAGATACGCAGTATTTT. Translating it yields CASSRPPGTDTQYF. The full variable domain, with the rest looked up from reference TRBV7-2 and TRBJ2-3, is GAGVSQSPSNKVTEKGKDVELRCDPISGHTALYWYRQSLGQGLEFLIYFQGNSAPDKSGLPSDRFSAERTGGSVSTLTIQRTQQEDSAVYLCASSRPPGTDTQYFGPGTRLTVL.

The V and J genes are TRBV12-3 or TRBV12-4 and TRBJ2-5; TRBD1 agrees at 10 bases. Trimming at V came to 7 bases and at J to 5 bases, leaving 4 bases not matched to a gene. This CDR3 contains 13 residues. CDR3 amino acids: CASTRTGGETQYF. DNA for the CDR3: TGTGCCAGCACTCGGACAGGGGGGGAGACCCAGTACTTC.

This rearrangement joins TRBV4-2 to TRBJ1-2, with 10 bases aligning to TRBD1. The CDR3 has 14 residues. CDR1 and CDR2 from the germline V gene are LGHNA and YNFKEQ. Trimming took 3 bases from V and 8 from J; bases not matched to a gene: 6. CDR3 nucleotide sequence: TGTGCCAGCAGCCACGGACAGGGGGGATCAGGCTACACCTTC. This encodes CASSHGQGGSGYTF.

V is TRBV27 and J is TRBJ1-5; 9 bases are shared with TRBD1. J gave up 9 bases and V 6 bases, and 9 bases lay outside the gene matches. Looked up from germline, CDR1 is MNHEY and CDR2 is SMNVEV (reference sequence). The CDR3 length is 14 residues. DNA for the CDR3: TGTGCCAGCAGCTTAGGGACAGGGCATCTGCCCCAGCATTTT. Translation: CASSLGTGHLPQHF.

The rearrangement uses TRBV20-1 and TRBJ2-7; D gene uncertain. Germline assignment: CDR1 DFQATT and CDR2 SNEGSKA (reference sequence). The CDR3 consists of 12 residues. With 3 bases removed from V and 7 bases from J, the gap between germline ends came to 13 bases. The CDR3 coding sequence is TGCAGTGCTAGGGAACACGACAATGAGCAGTACTTC. As protein: CSAREHDNEQYF.

This clonotype has only a few counts. J is TRBJ2-7 and V is TRBV27, with D uncertain. CDR3 length: 15 amino acids. CDR1 and CDR2 (germline): MNHEY, SMNVEV (reference sequence). V lost 7 bases and J 1 base, leaving 17 bases between the germline ends. CDR3 sequence: CASTPPSSTSYEQYF. As DNA, the CDR3 is TGTGCCAGCACCCCCCCGTCAAGTACTTCCTACGAGCAGTACTTC.

Turning to this clonotype: A much bigger clone sits one base away, suggesting this may be a read error. This sequence joins TRBV10-3 and TRBJ2-7; possibly TRBD1 or TRBD2 for D (5 bases each). The CDR3 runs 15 residues. V shed 2 bases and J shed 5 bases, with 16 bases lying between them. Per the germline V gene, CDR1 is ENHRY and CDR2 is SYGVKD. The chain's CDR3 is CAISETPARGNEQYF. The CDR3 coding sequence is TGTGCCATCAGTGAGACCCCGGCGAGGGGAAACGAGCAGTACTTC.

The chain employs TRBV27 and TRBJ2-3, with 8 bases aligning to TRBD2. The CDR3 is made up of 15 amino acids. V was clipped by 4 bases and J by 0 bases; unmatched bases: 3. Germline values: CDR1 MNHEY, CDR2 SMNVEV (reference sequence). CDR3 in amino acids: CASSWSSGSTDTQYF. CDR3 DNA sequence: TGTGCCAGCAGTTGGTCTAGCGGGAGCACAGATACGCAGTATTTT.

The chain links TRBV7-2 to TRBJ2-1; 7 nucleotides align to TRBD2. From germline, CDR1 is SGHTA and CDR2 FQGNSA. Trimming took 7 bases from V and 0 from J; bases not matched to a gene: 9. The CDR3 is made up of 16 amino acids. CDR3 DNA sequence: TGTGCCAGCACCTCTAGCGGCCCCTCCTCCTACAATGAGCAGTTCTTC. This translates into CASTSSGPSSYNEQFF.

This clonotype has just a few counts. This chain links TRBV5-6 with TRBJ1-2; 9 nucleotides align to TRBD1. V lost 4 bases, J lost 2 bases, and 6 bases stayed unmatched. Germline V gives CDR1 SGHDT, CDR2 YYEEEE. The CDR3 runs to 15 residues. Here the CDR3 reads CASSKTGGGNYGYTF. As DNA, the CDR3 is TGTGCCAGCAGCAAAACAGGGGGCGGAAACTATGGCTACACCTTC.

The genes are TRBV12-3 or TRBV12-4 and TRBJ1-2; D gene uncertain. The CDR3 has 11 amino acids. V was cut by 5 bases and J by 7 bases, with 8 bases left in between. DNA for the CDR3: TGTGCCAGCAGTCACAGTGCTGGCTACACCTTC. It encodes CASSHSAGYTF.

The chain uses TRBV20-1 and TRBJ2-1; TRBD1 agrees at 8 bases. J was trimmed by 5 bases and V by 6 bases; bases with no gene match: 18. Germline-derived CDR1 and CDR2 are DFQATT and SNEGSKA (reference sequence). The CDR3 length is 17 residues. The CDR3: CSADPGVWTGKNNEQFF. The CDR3 bases are TGCAGTGCCGACCCCGGGGTGTGGACAGGGAAAAACAATGAGCAGTTCTTC.

The gene calls are TRBV5-6 and TRBJ2-2; possibly TRBD1 for D (5 bases). V was pared by 4 bases and J by 6 bases, with 16 bases between. CDR3 length equals 15 residues. Germline lookup yields CDR1 SGHDT and CDR2 YYEEEE. CDR3 loop: CASSPSQGLAGELFF. The CDR3 coding sequence is TGTGCCAGCAGCCCATCGCAGGGCCTGGCCGGGGAGCTGTTTTTT.